This T cell receptor beta chain was sequenced for a study of CD8+CD57+ T cells in acquired aplastic anemia. Study information: Sorted CD4+ and CD8+ cell DNA averaged around 3.3 ug. Reads per healthy sample averaged about 10 million (CD4+) and some 12 million (CD8+). Broader study findings: Statistical testing detected no significant gap in CD8+ Simpson's diversity between patients and controls. There were roughly 30 CD8+ CDR3 sequences that occurred in both patients and controls.

Genomic DNA was employed as the template in profiling TCR beta VDJ and CDR3. TCRdb re-analysed the reads in MiXCR, keeping a single row per CDR3 protein. The repertoire includes about 160,000 distinct CDR3 sequences, around 40% of them detected once, and 1.1% sits in the top ten. This clonotype has ten or more counts. Its antigen is undetermined. Deletions cut 0 bases from V and 4 bases from J, with 11 bases between. The CDR3 is 14 amino acids. Germline CDR1 is SGHKS and CDR2 is YYEKEE (reference sequence). The origin of this receptor is a human donor in good health. The J gene is TRBJ2-7, the V gene TRBV5-5; D might be TRBD1 or TRBD2, each matching 6 bases. The sample comprised sorted CD4+, CD8+, or CD8+CD57+ T cells (not recorded which) from PBMCs. Here the CDR3 reads CASSLGGAGYEQYF. The CDR3 DNA reads TGTGCCAGCAGCTTGGGGGGGGCAGGGTACGAGCAGTACTTC.